Described below is a single T cell receptor beta chain sequence and its context. Its antigen is not known. Sequencing was performed with immunoSEQ multiplex PCR; in TCRdb, only in-frame clones are kept and a portion is missing. The top ten hold roughly 0.5% of the sample, which has about 79,000 clones, approximately 80% seen once. This sample stems from a study of OX40 agonist ivuxolimab in advanced cancers. Findings and limits, study-wide: Partly responding patients at 0.1-3.0 mg/kg showed some of the smallest clonal expansion. Averaged across samples, CD8+ T cells carried more expanded clones than CD4+ did. At 0.1 to 3.0 mg/kg and by week 6, clonal expansion occurred in CD4+ and CD8+ blood T cells. No antigen was identified for the clonally expanded peripheral T cells.

The CDR3 loop spans 14 amino acids. The germline V gene encodes CDR1 MNHNS and CDR2 SASEGT. The germline V and J ends were trimmed by 10 bases and 5 bases, with 17 bases remaining between them. The source was CD4+ or CD8+ T cells sorted from blood, collected in a trial of the OX40 agonist ivuxolimab. This sequence joins TRBV6-1 and TRBJ1-4, with TRBD1 as a possible D gene (6 bases). The TCR comes from an adult with an advanced solid tumor such as melanoma, head and neck, liver or kidney cancer. The CDR3 reads CATQDEGGNEKLFF. The CDR3 DNA reads as TGTGCCACCCAAGATGAGGGGGGGAATGAAAAACTGTTTTTT.